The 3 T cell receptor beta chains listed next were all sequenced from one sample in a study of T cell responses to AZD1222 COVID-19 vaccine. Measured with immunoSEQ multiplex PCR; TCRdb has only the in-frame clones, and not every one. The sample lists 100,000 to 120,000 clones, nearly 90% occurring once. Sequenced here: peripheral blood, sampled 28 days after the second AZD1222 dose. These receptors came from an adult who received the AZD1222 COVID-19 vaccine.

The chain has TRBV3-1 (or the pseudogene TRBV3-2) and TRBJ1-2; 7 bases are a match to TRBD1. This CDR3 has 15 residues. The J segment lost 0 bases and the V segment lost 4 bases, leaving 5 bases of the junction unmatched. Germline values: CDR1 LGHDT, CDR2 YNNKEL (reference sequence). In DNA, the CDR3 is TGTGCCAGCAGCCCCTCGGGACAGTCTAACTATGGCTACACCTTC. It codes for CASSPSGQSNYGYTF.

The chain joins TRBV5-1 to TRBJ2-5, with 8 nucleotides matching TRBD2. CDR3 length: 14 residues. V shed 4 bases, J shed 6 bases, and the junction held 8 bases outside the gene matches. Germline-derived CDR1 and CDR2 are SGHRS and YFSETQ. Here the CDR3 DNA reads TGCGCCAGCAGCAGGAGCGGGGGAGAAAAGACCCAGTACTTC. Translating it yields CASSRSGGEKTQYF.

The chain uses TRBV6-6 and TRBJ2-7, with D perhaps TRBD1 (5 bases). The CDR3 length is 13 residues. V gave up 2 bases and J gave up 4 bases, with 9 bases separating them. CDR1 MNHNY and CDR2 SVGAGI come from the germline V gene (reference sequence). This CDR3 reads CASSYTQGYEQYF. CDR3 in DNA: TGTGCCAGCAGTTACACGCAGGGTTACGAGCAGTACTTC.